The 12 T cell receptor beta chains presented below share a single source sample, sequenced in a study of T-cell reconstitution after alpha-beta-depleted transplantation in children. During its preparation, the TCRbeta library received unique molecular identifiers. TCRdb itself ran the PCR reads through MiXCR, one entry per CDR3 protein. The sample lists about 110,000 distinct CDR3 sequences, about 6% seen once, with approximately 25% in the top ten. Sequencing used PBMCs, mostly from graft donor cells, obtained 360 days after TCRalphabeta/CD19-depleted stem cell transplant. Receptors originate from a male patient between 2 and 15 years old who had a stem cell transplant for acute lymphoblastic leukemia, so the T cells may come from the graft donor.

This clonotype was detected ten times or more. The chain is built from TRBV4-3 and TRBJ2-3; no firm D call. The CDR3 covers 14 residues. V was cut by 4 bases and J by 5 bases, with 13 bases left in between. CDR1 and CDR2 (germline): LGHNA, YSLEER. CDR3 coding DNA: TGCGCCAGCAGCCCGTACTCTCACATAGATACGCAGTATTTT. Its protein product is CASSPYSHIDTQYF.

This clonotype was counted a few times. The CDR3 DNA reads as TGTGCCAGCAGCCTTGAAGTCGTGCAGGGGGCTTACGAGCAGTACTTC. It specifies CASSLEVVQGAYEQYF. The chain joins TRBV4-2 to TRBJ2-7; 8 nucleotides agree with TRBD1. Germline CDR1 reads LGHNA; CDR2 reads YNFKEQ. This CDR3 comprises 16 residues. J lost 4 bases, V lost 4 bases, and 12 bases had no gene match.

In this sample, this clonotype turned up many times. This CDR3 is CASSQASLTYEQYF. The CDR3 nucleotides read TGTGCCAGCAGCCAAGCATCACTTACCTACGAGCAGTACTTC. This chain joins TRBV14 and TRBJ2-7; D uncertain. The CDR3 length is 14 residues. The V end was cut by 1 base, the J end by 2 bases, with 9 bases between. Germline V gene lookup returns CDR1 SGHDN and CDR2 FVKESK.

Many counts were recorded for this clonotype. V gene TRBV7-9 combines with J gene TRBJ1-2; D uncertain. The CDR3 is 12 amino acids. Trimming cost V 6 bases and J 6 bases, with 11 bases left between them. Germline loops: CDR1 SEHNR, CDR2 FQNEAQ (reference sequence). CDR3 sequence (DNA): TGTGCCAGCAGACCAGACCCCGATGGCTACACCTTC. It encodes CASRPDPDGYTF.

This clonotype came up a few times. The CDR3 region is CASSQDSLAGGNEQFF. As DNA, the CDR3 is TGCGCCAGCAGCCAAGATTCCCTAGCGGGAGGCAATGAGCAGTTCTTC. V and J are TRBV4-3 and TRBJ2-1; 11 nucleotides align to TRBD2. Trimming cost V 0 bases and J 6 bases; bases outside gene matches: 4. CDR3 size: 16 residues. Germline lookup yields CDR1 LGHNA and CDR2 YSLEER.

This clonotype was seen ten or more times. The rearrangement uses TRBV5-5 and TRBJ2-3, with 10 bases identical to TRBD1. Germline V gives CDR1 SGHKS, CDR2 YYEKEE (reference sequence). The CDR3 has 15 amino acids. J lost 5 bases, V lost 1 base, and 4 bases had no gene match. CDR3 residues: CASSLRDRGIDTQYF. The CDR3, as DNA: TGTGCCAGCAGCTTGAGGGACAGGGGAATAGATACGCAGTATTTT.

This clonotype was counted many times. The chain uses TRBV28 and TRBJ1-1; 9 positions match TRBD1. Germline assignment: CDR1 MDHEN and CDR2 SYDVKM. This CDR3 region has 13 residues. With 7 bases clipped from V and 5 bases from J, the junction kept 5 bases outside the gene matches. CDR3: CASMGQGGTEAFF. CDR3 sequence (DNA): TGTGCCAGCATGGGACAGGGAGGAACTGAAGCTTTCTTT.

This clonotype was seen at least ten times. This chain links TRBV29-1 with TRBJ2-2; D is ambiguous. Germline CDR1 reads SQVTM; CDR2 reads ANQGSEA. The CDR3 spans 11 residues. Trimming stripped 1 base from V and 5 bases from J, with 2 bases between. The CDR3 DNA reads TGCAGCGTTGAAGTGACCGGGGAGCTGTTTTTT. Protein sequence: CSVEVTGELFF.

Many counts were recorded for this clonotype. V and J are TRBV11-2 and TRBJ2-1; perhaps TRBD2 as D (6 bases). The CDR3 has 17 amino acids. The germline V gene encodes CDR1 SGHAT and CDR2 FQNNGV. V was pared by 0 bases and J by 3 bases, with 15 bases between. For the CDR3, the DNA is TGTGCCAGCAGCTTAGAGAGGAGGGCCGACTTCTACAATGAGCAGTTCTTC. Encoded protein: CASSLERRADFYNEQFF.

This clonotype was picked up a small number of times. This chain joins TRBV27 and TRBJ1-1; D unclear. The CDR3 extends over 11 amino acids. From germline, CDR1 is MNHEY and CDR2 SMNVEV (reference sequence). V was pared by 3 bases and J by 6 bases, with 5 bases between. The CDR3 region has the DNA TGTGCCAGCAGTTTTGGCTCTGAAGCTTTCTTT. Its protein is CASSFGSEAFF.

This chain uses TRBV7-9 with TRBJ2-5; no reliable D call. Germline CDR1 is SEHNR and CDR2 is FQNEAQ (reference sequence). CDR3 length equals 13 residues. V was trimmed by 0 bases and J by 3 bases, leaving 5 bases between them. CDR3 sequence: CASSLAPEETQYF. The CDR3 DNA sequence: TGTGCCAGCAGCTTAGCCCCCGAAGAGACCCAGTACTTC.

This clonotype has a count of ten or more. The J gene is TRBJ2-7, the V gene TRBV5-6; the D is unclear. Trimming took 0 bases from V and 3 from J, leaving 13 bases between them. Per the germline V gene, CDR1 is SGHDT and CDR2 is YYEEEE. The CDR3 consists of 15 residues. CDR3 sequence (DNA): TGTGCCAGCAGCTTGGCGGGTCGTAGTTTCTACGAGCAGTACTTC. It yields the protein CASSLAGRSFYEQYF. Using reference TRBV5-6 and TRBJ2-7 for the parts outside the CDR3, the full variable domain is DAGVTQSPTHLIKTRGQQVTLRCSPKSGHDTVSWYQQALGQGPQFIFQYYEEEERQRGNFPDRFSGHQFPNYSSELNVNALLLGDSALYLCASSLAGRSFYEQYFGPGTRLTVT.